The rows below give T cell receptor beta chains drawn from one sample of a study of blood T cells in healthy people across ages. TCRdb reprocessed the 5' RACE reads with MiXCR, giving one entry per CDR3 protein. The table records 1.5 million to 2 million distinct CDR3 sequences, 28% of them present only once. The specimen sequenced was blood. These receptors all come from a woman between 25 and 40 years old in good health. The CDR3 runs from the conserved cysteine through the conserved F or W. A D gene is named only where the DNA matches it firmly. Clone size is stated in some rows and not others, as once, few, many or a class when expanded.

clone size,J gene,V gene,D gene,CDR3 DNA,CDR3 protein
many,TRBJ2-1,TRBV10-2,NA,TGCGCCAGCAGTGAGTCGAGAGGGAGCTCCTACAATGAGCAGTTCTTC,CASSESRGSSYNEQFF
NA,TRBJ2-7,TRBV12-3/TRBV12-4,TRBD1,TGTGCCAGCAGTTCCTGGGAGGACAGGGGTGACGAGCAGTACTTC,CASSSWEDRGDEQYF
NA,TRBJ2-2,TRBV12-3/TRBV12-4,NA,TGTGCCAGCAGTTCCCTGATGGGGGAGAGCACCGGGGAGCTGTTTTTT,CASSSLMGESTGELFF
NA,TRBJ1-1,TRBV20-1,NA,TGCAGTGCTAGGAACCCCCTAACGGGGATGAACACTGAAGCTTTCTTT,CSARNPLTGMNTEAFF
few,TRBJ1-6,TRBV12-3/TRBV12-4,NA,TGTGCCAGCAGTTTTTGGGCAGGTCGCGGGAATTCACCCCTCCACTTT,CASSFWAGRGNSPLHF
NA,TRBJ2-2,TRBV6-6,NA,TGTGCCAGCAGGTCCCAGGGGAACACCGGGGAGCTGTTTTTT,CASRSQGNTGELFF
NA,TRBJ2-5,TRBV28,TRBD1,TGTGCCAGCAGATCTACCGGACAGGGTGGGGAGACCCAGTACTTC,CASRSTGQGGETQYF
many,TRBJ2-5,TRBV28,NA,TGTGCCAGCAGTTTGGTCGGCAACCAAGAGACCCAGTACTTC,CASSLVGNQETQYF
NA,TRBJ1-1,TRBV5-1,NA,TGCGCCAGCAGCTTGGGGACAACCCTGAACACTGAAGCTTTCTTT,CASSLGTTLNTEAFF
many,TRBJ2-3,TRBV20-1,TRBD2,TGCAGTGCTAGCATACTAGCGGGAGGGGCAGATACGCAGTATTTT,CSASILAGGADTQYF
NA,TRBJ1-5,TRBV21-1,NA,TGTGCCAGCAGCAAGTTGGGGGCCGTTCAGCCCCAGCATTTT,CASSKLGAVQPQHF
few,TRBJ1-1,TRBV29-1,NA,TGCAGCGTAGATACAGGGACGAACACTGAAGCTTTCTTT,CSVDTGTNTEAFF
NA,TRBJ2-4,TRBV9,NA,TGTGCCAGCAGCGGGGGGAAGCGTGGCGCCAAAAACATTCAGTACTTC,CASSGGKRGAKNIQYF
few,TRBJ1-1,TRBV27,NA,TGTGCCAGCAGTTTGGGCTCAAAGGGGGCTGAAGCTTTCTTT,CASSLGSKGAEAFF
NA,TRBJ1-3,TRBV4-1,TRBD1,TGCGCCAGCAGCCGGATGTGGGACAGGGGAAACACCATATATTTT,CASSRMWDRGNTIYF
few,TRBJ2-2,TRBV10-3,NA,TGTGCCATCAGTCCCGGGGCAGGGGCCTCTAAGGTTACCGGGGAGCTGTTTTTT,CAISPGAGASKVTGELFF
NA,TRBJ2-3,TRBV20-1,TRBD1,TGCAGTGCTCCCGGGACAGGGGCTCTTGATACGCAGTATTTT,CSAPGTGALDTQYF
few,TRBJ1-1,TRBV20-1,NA,TGCAGTGCTAGAGATCGGGGGGGTTCGACCACTGAAGCTTTCTTT,CSARDRGGSTTEAFF
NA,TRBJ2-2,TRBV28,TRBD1,TGTGCCAGCAGCCAATCGACAGGGCCCACCGGGGAGCTGTTTTTT,CASSQSTGPTGELFF
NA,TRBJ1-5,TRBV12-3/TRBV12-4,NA,TGTGCCAGCAGTGGGTCAGCTTATAGCAATCAGCCCCAGCATTTT,CASSGSAYSNQPQHF
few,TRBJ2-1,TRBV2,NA,TGTGCCAGTGGCTCGGGACATTCCTACAATGAGCAGTTCTTC,CASGSGHSYNEQFF
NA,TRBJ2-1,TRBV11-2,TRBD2,TGTGCCAGCAGCACACGGGGGGCTAGCGGGTCGTATGAGCAGTTCTTC,CASSTRGASGSYEQFF
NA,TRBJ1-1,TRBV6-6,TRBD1,TGTGCCAGCATCCAGGGGGCGCACAACACTGAAGCTTTCTTT,CASIQGAHNTEAFF
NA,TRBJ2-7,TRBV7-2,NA,TGTGCCAGCAGCTCCGACAGTTACAATGAGCAGTACTTC,CASSSDSYNEQYF
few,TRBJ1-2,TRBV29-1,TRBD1,TGCAGCGTGGGGGGGACAGGGGGCTCCCTTGGCTACACCTTC,CSVGGTGGSLGYTF
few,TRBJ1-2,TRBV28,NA,TGTGCCAGCAGGGTATCGGCCGGCTACACCTTC,CASRVSAGYTF
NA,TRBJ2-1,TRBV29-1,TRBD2,TGCAGCGCGGGGGGTCAATACGAGCAGTTCTTC,CSAGGQYEQFF
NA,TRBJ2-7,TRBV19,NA,TGTGCCAGCAGTAAGGACACTTGCTACGAGCAGTACTTC,CASSKDTCYEQYF
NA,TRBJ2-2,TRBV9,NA,TGTGCCAGCAGCGTAGATCGGGCGGACAATACCAGGGAGCTGTTTTTT,CASSVDRADNTRELFF
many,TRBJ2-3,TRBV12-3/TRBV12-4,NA,TGTGCCAGCAGTTTAACATCCAGTCTACTCACAGATACGCAGTATTTT,CASSLTSSLLTDTQYF
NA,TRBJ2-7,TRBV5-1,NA,TGCGCCAGCAGCTTGGACCCAGGGGTGGGCTACGAGCAGTACTTC,CASSLDPGVGYEQYF
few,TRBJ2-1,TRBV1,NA,TGCACCAGCAGCCAGACGGTATACTCCTACAATGAGCAGTTCTTC,CTSSQTVYSYNEQFF
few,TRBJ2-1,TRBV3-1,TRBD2,TGTGCCAGCAGCCAAGATTTTCTAGCGGGAGGGCCAGGGTTCTTC,CASSQDFLAGGPGFF
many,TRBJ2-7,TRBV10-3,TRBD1,TGTGCCATCAGTGTTGAGGACAGGGCGAGGGAGCAGTACTTC,CAISVEDRAREQYF
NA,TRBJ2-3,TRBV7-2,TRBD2,TGTGCCAGCACCGGCGGAGGGGCTAGCGGGGGACTTAGGGATACGCAGTATTTT,CASTGGGASGGLRDTQYF
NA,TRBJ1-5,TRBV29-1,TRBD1,TGCAGCGTTGAAGGAGGACAGGGGGGGCCCCAGCATTTT,CSVEGGQGGPQHF
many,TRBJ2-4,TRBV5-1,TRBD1,TGCGCCAGCAGCAATACAGGGGGCTACATTCAGTACTTC,CASSNTGGYIQYF
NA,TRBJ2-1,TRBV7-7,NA,TGTGCCAGCAGCTTCAGCCTAGCTGGGATGAATGAGCAGTTCTTC,CASSFSLAGMNEQFF
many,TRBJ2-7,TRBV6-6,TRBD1,TGTGCCAGCAGGGCGTGGGACAGGGAAGGAGAGCAGTACTTC,CASRAWDREGEQYF
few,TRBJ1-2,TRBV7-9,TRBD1,TGTGCCAGCAGCTTCCAAAGGGACAGCGATGGCTACACCTTC,CASSFQRDSDGYTF
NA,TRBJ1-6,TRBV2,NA,TGTGCCGGCAGTGAGAGGCAGGGTCATTCACCCCTCCACTTT,CAGSERQGHSPLHF
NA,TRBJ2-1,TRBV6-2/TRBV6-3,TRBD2,TGTGCCAGCAAGCGGGGGGGCCTCTACAATGAGCAGTTCTTC,CASKRGGLYNEQFF
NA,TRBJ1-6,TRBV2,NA,TGTGCCAGCAGTGAAGAGGAGGGGGTGAGTTCACCCCTCCACTTT,CASSEEEGVSSPLHF
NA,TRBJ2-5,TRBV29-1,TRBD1,TGCAGCGTCCCCGGGACAGGGCAAGAGACCCAGTACTTC,CSVPGTGQETQYF
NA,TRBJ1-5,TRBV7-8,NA,TGTGCCAGCAGCTTATGGAAGACAGGAGGCGCCTCCAATCAGTCCCAGCATTTT,CASSLWKTGGASNQSQHF
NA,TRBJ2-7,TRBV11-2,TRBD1,TGTGCCAGCCATACCGGGGGGACAGGGGGCTACGAGCAGTACTTC,CASHTGGTGGYEQYF
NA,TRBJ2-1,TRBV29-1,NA,TGCAGCGGAGAGGGGATTTCGAGTAATGAGCAGTTCTTC,CSGEGISSNEQFF
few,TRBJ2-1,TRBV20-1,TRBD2,TGCAGTGCTAGGAGACTAGCGATGAGCTCCTACAATGAGCAGTTCTTC,CSARRLAMSSYNEQFF
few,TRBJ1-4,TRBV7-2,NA,TGTGCCAGCAGCATGTCAACTAATGAAAAACTGTTTTTT,CASSMSTNEKLFF
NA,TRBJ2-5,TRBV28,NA,TGTGCCAGCAGTTTATTCAGGGACGGAGAGACCCAGTACTTC,CASSLFRDGETQYF
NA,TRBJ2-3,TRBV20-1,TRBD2,TGCAGTGCTAGAGATCTCGGCCTAGCGGCAGATACGCAGTATTTT,CSARDLGLAADTQYF